A selection of T cell receptor beta chains follows, all from one sample in a study of cytomegalovirus exposure and HLA in healthy donors. Using immunoSEQ multiplex PCR, the repertoire was profiled, and TCRdb retains in-frame clones only, with some absent. This sample yields more than 100,000 clones, of which 77% are seen a single time; roughly 3.7% belongs to the top ten. Sequencing input: PBMCs. The receptors were sampled from a human donor in good health. The CDR3 runs from the conserved cysteine through the conserved F or W. D genes are given only for firm matches. Some rows mark clone size as missing; the rest say once, few, many or name a class of expanded clone.

abundance: few; j_gene: TRBJ2-7; d_gene: TRBD1; v_gene: TRBV10-1; CDR3nt: TGCGCCAGCAGTCGCGGACAGGGGTACGAGCAGTACTTC; CDR3aa: CASSRGQGYEQYF
abundance: .; j_gene: TRBJ2-1; d_gene: TRBD2; v_gene: TRBV10-3; CDR3nt: TGTGCCTCCAACCATCGGCTAGCGGGAGACGGGGAGCAGTTCTTC; CDR3aa: CASNHRLAGDGEQFF
abundance: many; j_gene: TRBJ1-4; d_gene: .; v_gene: TRBV10-1; CDR3nt: TGCGCCAGCAGTACTTACCGGGACAAGAATGAAAAACTGTTTTTT; CDR3aa: CASSTYRDKNEKLFF
abundance: .; j_gene: TRBJ2-7; d_gene: .; v_gene: TRBV19; CDR3nt: TGTGCCAGTAGCCATGGTGGCAGCTACGAGCAGTACTTC; CDR3aa: CASSHGGSYEQYF
abundance: .; j_gene: TRBJ2-7; d_gene: .; v_gene: TRBV7-6; CDR3nt: TGTGCCAGCAGCTCCAAAGGGGACGAGCAGTACTTC; CDR3aa: CASSSKGDEQYF
abundance: .; j_gene: TRBJ2-7; d_gene: .; v_gene: TRBV7-9; CDR3nt: TGTGCCAGCAGCTTCGGAGCGGAACCCTATAAGCAGTACTTC; CDR3aa: CASSFGAEPYKQYF
abundance: .; j_gene: TRBJ2-7; d_gene: .; v_gene: TRBV5-1; CDR3nt: TGCGCCAGCAGCTTGTTGAGTGGGAGCACCTACGAGCAGTACTTC; CDR3aa: CASSLLSGSTYEQYF
abundance: .; j_gene: TRBJ2-3; d_gene: .; v_gene: TRBV19; CDR3nt: TGTGCCAGTAGACTAGGGCGGGAAGCAGATACGCAGTATTTT; CDR3aa: CASRLGREADTQYF
abundance: few; j_gene: TRBJ2-7; d_gene: TRBD2; v_gene: TRBV5-6; CDR3nt: TGTGCCAGCAGCTTGGTCGGGCTAGCGGAACCCTACGAGCAGTACTTC; CDR3aa: CASSLVGLAEPYEQYF
abundance: .; j_gene: TRBJ2-2; d_gene: .; v_gene: TRBV2; CDR3nt: TGTGCCAGCGCGGGACAGACAAACACCGGGGAGCTGTTTTTT; CDR3aa: CASAGQTNTGELFF
abundance: .; j_gene: TRBJ2-7; d_gene: TRBD2; v_gene: TRBV28; CDR3nt: TGTGCCAGCAGTACTAGCGGGAGCTATGACGAGCAGTACTTC; CDR3aa: CASSTSGSYDEQYF
abundance: .; j_gene: TRBJ1-1; d_gene: TRBD1; v_gene: TRBV27; CDR3nt: TGTGCCAGCAGTTCACTCCGACAGGGGGGAGGCCCTGAAGCTTTCTTT; CDR3aa: CASSSLRQGGGPEAFF